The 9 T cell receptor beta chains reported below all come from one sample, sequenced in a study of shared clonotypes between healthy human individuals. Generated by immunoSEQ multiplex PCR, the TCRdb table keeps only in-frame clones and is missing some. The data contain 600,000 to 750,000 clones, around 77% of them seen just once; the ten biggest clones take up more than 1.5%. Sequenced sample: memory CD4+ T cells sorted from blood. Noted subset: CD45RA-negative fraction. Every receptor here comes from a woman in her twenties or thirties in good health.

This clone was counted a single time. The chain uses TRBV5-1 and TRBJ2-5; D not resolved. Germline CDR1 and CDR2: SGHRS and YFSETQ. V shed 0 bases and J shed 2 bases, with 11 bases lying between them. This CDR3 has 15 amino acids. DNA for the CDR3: TGCGCCAGCAGCTTGGAAGTAGGTCAGCAAGAGACCCAGTACTTC. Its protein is CASSLEVGQQETQYF.

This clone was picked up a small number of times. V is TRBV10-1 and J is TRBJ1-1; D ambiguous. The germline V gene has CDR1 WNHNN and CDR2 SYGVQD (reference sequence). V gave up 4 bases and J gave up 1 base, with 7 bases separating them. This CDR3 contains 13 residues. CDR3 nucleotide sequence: TGCGCCAGCAGTGCGGGTCGGAACACTGAAGCTTTCTTT. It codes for CASSAGRNTEAFF.

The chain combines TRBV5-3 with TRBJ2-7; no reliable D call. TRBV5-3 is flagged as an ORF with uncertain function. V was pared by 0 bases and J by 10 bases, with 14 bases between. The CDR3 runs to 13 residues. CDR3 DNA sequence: TGTGCCAGAAGCTTGGGCAGGTACCCCTGCCAGTACTTC. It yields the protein CARSLGRYPCQYF.

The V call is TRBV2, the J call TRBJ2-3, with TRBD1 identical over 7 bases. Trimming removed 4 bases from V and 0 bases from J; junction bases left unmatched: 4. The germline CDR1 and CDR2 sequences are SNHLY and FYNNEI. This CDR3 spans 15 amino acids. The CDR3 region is CASSVVTGSTDTQYF. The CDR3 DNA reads TGTGCCAGCAGTGTCGTGACAGGGAGCACAGATACGCAGTATTTT.

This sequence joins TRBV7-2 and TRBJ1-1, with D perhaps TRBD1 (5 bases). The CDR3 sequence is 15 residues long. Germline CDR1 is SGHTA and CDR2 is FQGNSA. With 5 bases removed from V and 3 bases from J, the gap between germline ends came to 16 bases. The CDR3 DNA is TGTGCCAGCAGCATGAGGATCGGGGCCTACACTGAAGCTTTCTTT. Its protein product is CASSMRIGAYTEAFF.

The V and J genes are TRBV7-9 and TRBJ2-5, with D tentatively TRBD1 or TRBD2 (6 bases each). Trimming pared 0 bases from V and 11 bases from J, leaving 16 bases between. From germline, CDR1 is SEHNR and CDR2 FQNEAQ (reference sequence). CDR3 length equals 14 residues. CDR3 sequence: CASSLAEGDGEQYF. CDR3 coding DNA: TGTGCCAGCAGCTTAGCGGAGGGGGACGGGGAGCAGTACTTC.

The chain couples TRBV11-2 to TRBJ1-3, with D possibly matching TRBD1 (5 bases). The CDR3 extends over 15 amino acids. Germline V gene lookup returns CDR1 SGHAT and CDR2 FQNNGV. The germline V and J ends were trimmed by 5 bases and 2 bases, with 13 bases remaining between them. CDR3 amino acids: CASSPSGATGNTIYF. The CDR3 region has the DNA TGTGCCAGCAGCCCTAGTGGGGCTACTGGAAACACCATATATTTT.

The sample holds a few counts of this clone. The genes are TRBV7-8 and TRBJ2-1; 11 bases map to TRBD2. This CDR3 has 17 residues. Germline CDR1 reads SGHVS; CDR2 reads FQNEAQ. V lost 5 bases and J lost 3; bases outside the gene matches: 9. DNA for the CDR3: TGTGCCAGCAGCCTTTCCACTAGCGGGAGCCTCTACAATGAGCAGTTCTTC. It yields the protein CASSLSTSGSLYNEQFF.

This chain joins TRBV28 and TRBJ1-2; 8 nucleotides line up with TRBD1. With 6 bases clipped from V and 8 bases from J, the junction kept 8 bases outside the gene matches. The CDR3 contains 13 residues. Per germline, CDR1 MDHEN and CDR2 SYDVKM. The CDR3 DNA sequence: TGTGCCAGCAGCCCCGACAGGGGAAGCGGCTACACCTTC. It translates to CASSPDRGSGYTF.